This entry describes one T cell receptor beta chain. This sample is part of a study of technical replicates of blood from a handful of donors. The germline V gene encodes CDR1 SGHDT and CDR2 YYEEEE. After removal of 4 bases from V and 8 bases from J, the junction contained 10 bases not matched to a gene. This CDR3 is 15 amino acids long. Here immunoSEQ multiplex PCR was the method, and the copy in TCRdb shows in-frame clones only, minus some. The table records over 75,000 clones, approximately 97% of them present only once. Material: T cells isolated from PBMCs. This chain uses TRBV5-6 with TRBJ2-1, with 9 bases fitting TRBD2. The TCR comes from a human donor in good health. Here the CDR3 reads CASSPAAGGPHEQFF. As DNA, the CDR3 is TGTGCCAGCAGCCCTGCTGCGGGAGGGCCCCATGAGCAGTTCTTC.